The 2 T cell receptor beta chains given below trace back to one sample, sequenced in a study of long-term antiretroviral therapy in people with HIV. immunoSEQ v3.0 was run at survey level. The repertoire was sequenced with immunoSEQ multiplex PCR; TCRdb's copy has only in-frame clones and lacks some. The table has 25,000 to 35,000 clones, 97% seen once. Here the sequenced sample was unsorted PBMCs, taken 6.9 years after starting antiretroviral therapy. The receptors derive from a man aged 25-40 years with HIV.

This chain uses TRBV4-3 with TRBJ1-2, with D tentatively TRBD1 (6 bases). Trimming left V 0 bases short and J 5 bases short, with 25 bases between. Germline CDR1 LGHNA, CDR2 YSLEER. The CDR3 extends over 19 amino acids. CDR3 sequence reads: CASSQEVLFLGQPSYGYTF. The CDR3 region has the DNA TGCGCCAGCAGCCAAGAGGTGTTGTTTCTAGGACAGCCTTCTTATGGCTACACCTTC.

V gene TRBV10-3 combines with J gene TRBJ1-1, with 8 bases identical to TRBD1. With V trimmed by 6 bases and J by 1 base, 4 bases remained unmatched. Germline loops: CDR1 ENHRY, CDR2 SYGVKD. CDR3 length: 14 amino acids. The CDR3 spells CAIRGQGWNTEAFF. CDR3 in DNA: TGTGCCATCAGAGGACAGGGATGGAACACTGAAGCTTTCTTT.